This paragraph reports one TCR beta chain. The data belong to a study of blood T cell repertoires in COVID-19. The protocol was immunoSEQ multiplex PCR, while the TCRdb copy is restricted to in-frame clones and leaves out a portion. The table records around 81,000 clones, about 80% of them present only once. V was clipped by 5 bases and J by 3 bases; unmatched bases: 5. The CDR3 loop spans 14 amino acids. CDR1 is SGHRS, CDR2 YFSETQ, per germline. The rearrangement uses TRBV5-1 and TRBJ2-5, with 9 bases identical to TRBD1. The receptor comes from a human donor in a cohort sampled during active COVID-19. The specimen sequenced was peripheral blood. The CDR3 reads CASRSTGGEETQYF. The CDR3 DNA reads TGCGCCAGCAGATCAACAGGGGGCGAAGAGACCCAGTACTTC.